Below, 31 T cell receptor beta chains from the same sample are listed, as sequenced in a study of T cells after yellow fever vaccination. MiXCR, applied by TCRdb to the 5' RACE reads, yields one record per CDR3 protein. The data contain over 300,000 distinct CDR3 sequences, 4.1% of them singletons. The sequenced sample was PBMCs, obtained 5 days after the yellow fever booster vaccination. The receptors come from a man aged 18 to 29 who received the YFV17D yellow fever vaccine.

There are a few counts of this clonotype. CDR3 nucleotide sequence: TGTGCCAGCTGGGACTCATTCACAGATACGCAGTATTTT. Translation: CASWDSFTDTQYF. The V gene is TRBV28, the J gene TRBJ2-3; a possible D gene is TRBD2 (6 bases). CDR3 size: 13 residues. V dropped 8 bases and J dropped 2 bases, with 11 bases sitting between them. Germline V gene sequence: CDR1 MDHEN, CDR2 SYDVKM.

This clonotype has at least ten counts. The chain carries TRBV9 and TRBJ2-2; D uncertain. The V gene's germline CDR1 is SGDLS and CDR2 YYNGEE. Trimming shortened V by 3 bases and J by 10 bases, and 13 bases separated the two germline ends. The CDR3 is 13 amino acids. Here the CDR3 DNA reads TGTGCCAGCAGCGAGAGACCTGGCCTGGAGCTGTTTTTT. The encoded protein is CASSERPGLELFF.

The chain combines TRBV7-2 with TRBJ2-1; 11 bases agree with TRBD2. This CDR3 is built from 15 residues. Looked up from germline, CDR1 is SGHTA and CDR2 is FQGNSA. Losses at the gene ends were 7 bases for V and 6 bases for J; bases not matched to a gene: 8. The CDR3 DNA reads as TGTGCCAGCACTTACGGGACTAGCGGAGGCAATGAGCAGTTCTTC. This codes for CASTYGTSGGNEQFF.

This clonotype was found many times. This chain uses TRBV11-1 with TRBJ2-5; TRBD2 might be the D (5 bases). The CDR3 spans 14 residues. Trimming cost V 5 bases and J 4 bases, with 14 bases left between them. Per germline, CDR1 SGHAT and CDR2 FQDESV (reference sequence). The CDR3 DNA sequence: TGTGCCAGCAGCCCCCGACTATTTCGAGAGACCCAGTACTTC. Protein: CASSPRLFRETQYF.

This clonotype was recorded at least ten times. V usage is TRBV20-1 and J usage is TRBJ1-2; D gene uncertain. The CDR3 runs to 12 residues. V gave up 6 bases and J gave up 5 bases, with 13 bases separating them. Germline CDR1 reads DFQATT; CDR2 reads SNEGSKA (reference sequence). CDR3 nucleotide sequence: TGCAGTGCCCGGGAAGAAGCATATGGCTACACCTTC. This codes for CSAREEAYGYTF.

This clonotype was seen ten or more times. The rearrangement uses TRBV18 and TRBJ2-7; D gene uncertain. The germline V gene encodes CDR1 KGHSH and CDR2 LQKENI. Deletions cut 4 bases from V and 3 bases from J, with 10 bases between. The CDR3 spans 13 residues. Written as DNA, the CDR3 is TGTGCCAGCTCACTAAGCCAGGTCTACGAGCAGTACGTC. It yields the protein CASSLSQVYEQYV.

This clonotype was recorded many times. This chain links TRBV6-5 with TRBJ2-1, with 10 positions matching TRBD2. Per germline, CDR1 MNHEY and CDR2 SVGAGI. The CDR3 has 15 amino acids. V gave up 6 bases and J gave up 9 bases; unmatched junction bases: 11. For the CDR3, the DNA is TGTGCCAGCAGGACCACTAGCGGGGCTTGGGGTGAGCAGTTCTTC. This gives the protein CASRTTSGAWGEQFF.

The chain is built from TRBV21-1 and TRBJ1-6. TRBV21-1 is a known pseudogene. This CDR3 contains 20 residues. The CDR3 spells CASSIHYSPVGVIYNSPLHF. The CDR3 DNA follows: TGTGCCAGCAGCATCCACTACAGTCCGGTCGGGGTAATCTATAATTCACCCCTCCACTTT.

This clonotype was seen a handful of times. V usage is TRBV4-3 and J usage is TRBJ2-3, with D maybe TRBD2 (6 bases). Germline CDR1 and CDR2: LGHNA and YSLEER. Trimming took 0 bases from V and 7 from J, leaving 17 bases between them. The length of the CDR3 is 16 residues. The CDR3 sequence is CASSQDARTKGYTQYF. The CDR3 nucleotides are TGCGCCAGCAGCCAAGACGCCCGGACTAAGGGATATACGCAGTATTTT.

This clonotype occurred many times. J is TRBJ2-1 and V is TRBV20-1; tentatively, D is TRBD1 (6 bases). The V end lost 6 bases, the J end lost 0 bases, and 12 bases lay between the germline ends. This CDR3 contains 14 residues. Germline assignment: CDR1 DFQATT and CDR2 SNEGSKA (reference sequence). In DNA form, the CDR3 reads TGCAGTGCCAAAGGGGGAAGCTCCTACAATGAGCAGTTCTTC. It is translated as CSAKGGSSYNEQFF.

The CDR3 region is CASSPRQFRAYEQYF. CDR3 DNA: TGTGCCAGCAGTCCGCGACAGTTCAGAGCCTACGAGCAGTACTTC. This chain joins TRBV12-3 or TRBV12-4 and TRBJ2-7; TRBD1 might be the D (5 bases). The CDR3 spans 15 residues. V was cut by 5 bases and J by 2 bases, with 16 bases left in between.

This chain uses TRBV4-1 with TRBJ1-1; tentatively, D is TRBD1 (5 bases). Trimming removed 3 bases at V and 1 base at J, with 9 bases between. The CDR3 has 14 amino acids. Germline V gene sequence: CDR1 MGHRA, CDR2 YSYEKL. The CDR3 is CASSHQGANTEAFF. DNA of the CDR3: TGCGCCAGCAGCCATCAAGGGGCGAACACTGAAGCTTTCTTT.

The rearrangement uses TRBV7-9 and TRBJ2-1, with D perhaps matching TRBD2 (5 bases). Trimming left V 1 base short and J 15 bases short, with 13 bases between. The CDR3 totals 12 residues. Germline V gives CDR1 SEHNR, CDR2 FQNEAQ (reference sequence). CDR3 loop: CASSLENGDAFF. The CDR3 DNA reads TGTGCCAGCAGCTTAGAAAACGGGGATGCGTTCTTC.

This clonotype came up many times. The genes are TRBV27 and TRBJ2-3, with 9 bases identical to TRBD1. V trimming: 3 bases; J trimming: 8 bases; junction bases outside the gene matches: 6. In germline, CDR1 is MNHEY, CDR2 SMNVEV (reference sequence). The CDR3 is 14 residues long. CDR3 region: CASSLWTGVGTQYF. The CDR3 bases are TGTGCCAGCAGTTTGTGGACAGGGGTGGGTACGCAGTATTTT.

This chain links TRBV19 with TRBJ1-5; D call uncertain. The CDR3 totals 18 residues. Germline V lookup: CDR1 LNHDA, CDR2 SQIVND (reference sequence). The V end lost 9 bases, the J end lost 2 bases, and 26 bases lay between the germline ends. CDR3 in DNA: TGTGCCAGCCAAGCGGATTTCGGGGTTGGGGAGCGCAATCAGCCCCAGCATTTT. As protein: CASQADFGVGERNQPQHF.

This clonotype appeared many times. The chain has TRBV20-1 and TRBJ2-3; 8 nucleotides match TRBD2. CDR3 length: 12 residues. Germline V gene sequence: CDR1 DFQATT, CDR2 SNEGSKA (reference sequence). The J segment lost 6 bases and the V segment lost 8 bases, leaving 7 bases of the junction unmatched. The CDR3 loop is CSSHSGVDTQYF. CDR3 bases: TGCAGTTCACATAGCGGGGTGGATACGCAGTATTTT.

This clonotype occurred a few times. The chain employs TRBV5-1 and TRBJ2-7, with D perhaps matching TRBD2 (5 bases). Germline assignment: CDR1 SGHRS and CDR2 YFSETQ. CDR3 length: 14 amino acids. V lost 1 base and J lost 3, with 11 bases in between. The CDR3 coding sequence is TGCGCCAGCAGCTTGCGGGGTGGAAGCTACGAGCAGTACGTC. The encoded protein is CASSLRGGSYEQYV.

The chain joins TRBV27 to TRBJ1-6; 9 bases line up with TRBD1. CDR3 length: 14 amino acids. Germline-derived CDR1 and CDR2 are MNHEY and SMNVEV (reference sequence). V was pared by 3 bases and J by 9 bases, with 3 bases of the junction left unmatched. The CDR3 nucleotides read TGTGCCAGCAGTTTCGGACAGGGGACTTCACCCCTCCACTTT. Its translation is CASSFGQGTSPLHF.

CDR3: CASSESRGGSHEQYF. DNA for the CDR3: TGTGCCAGCAGCGAATCGAGGGGGGGAAGCCACGAGCAGTACTTC. The V call is TRBV7-2, the J call TRBJ2-7; D may be TRBD2 (7 bases). This CDR3 has 15 residues. Germline values: CDR1 SGHTA, CDR2 FQGNSA. The V end was cut by 5 bases, the J end by 5 bases, with 19 bases between.

This clonotype was counted between two and nine times. This chain joins TRBV12-3 or TRBV12-4 and TRBJ1-1; possible D gene TRBD1, 6 bases. The length of the CDR3 is 14 residues. V shed 7 bases and J shed 11 bases, with 23 bases lying between them. In nucleotides, the CDR3 is TGTGCCAGCACCGATACCGGGACACGGTTTAGCGCTTTCTTT. This sequence encodes CASTDTGTRFSAFF.

About this clonotype: The CDR3 does not close with the conserved phenylalanine or tryptophan, likely indicating a read error. In nucleotides, the CDR3 is TGCGCCGGACAGGGGGGATCTGCCTACGAGCAGTACATC. Translated: CAGQGGSAYEQYI. J is TRBJ2-7 and V is TRBV5-1, with 10 bases lining up with TRBD1. The CDR3 sequence is 13 residues long. Unmatched junction bases numbered 6, after V lost 10 bases and J lost 2 bases. Germline V gives CDR1 SGHRS, CDR2 YFSETQ.

This clonotype has at least ten counts. The rearrangement uses TRBV5-5 and TRBJ1-1, with TRBD1 matching 9 bases. This CDR3 spans 14 amino acids. CDR1 SGHKS and CDR2 YYEKEE come from the germline V gene (reference sequence). V lost 1 base to trimming and J lost 5 bases; unmatched junction nucleotides: 3. The CDR3 loop reads CASSLNRGLTEAFF. The CDR3 coding sequence is TGTGCCAGCAGCTTGAACAGGGGGCTGACTGAAGCTTTCTTT.

This clonotype was seen only a few times. The CDR3 spells CSARDEVSIETQYF. In DNA, the CDR3 is TGCAGTGCTAGAGATGAGGTCAGCATAGAGACCCAGTACTTC. The chain has TRBV20-1 and TRBJ2-5; no firm D call. The germline V gene has CDR1 DFQATT and CDR2 SNEGSKA (reference sequence). The V and J ends lost 0 bases and 4 bases respectively, with 12 bases between them. The CDR3 length is 14 residues.

This clonotype was counted between two and nine times. V and J are TRBV20-1 and TRBJ1-2; D is possibly TRBD1 (6 bases). This CDR3 spans 14 amino acids. The V gene lost 5 bases and the J gene lost 4 bases, with 17 bases spanning the gap. Germline V gene lookup returns CDR1 DFQATT and CDR2 SNEGSKA (reference sequence). The chain's CDR3 is CSALWGPIVYGYTF. The CDR3 nucleotides read TGCAGTGCTCTCTGGGGGCCCATCGTCTATGGCTACACCTTC.

In its sample, this clonotype was seen many times. This chain joins TRBV5-1 and TRBJ2-2; D call uncertain. The CDR3 consists of 18 residues. Germline CDR1 is SGHRS and CDR2 is YFSETQ. V was trimmed by 4 bases and J by 0 bases, leaving 19 bases between them. CDR3 nucleotides: TGCGCCAGCAGCAATGGCGGACGGCTTACCGCGAACACCGGGGAGCTGTTTTTT. It translates to CASSNGGRLTANTGELFF.

In DNA form, the CDR3 reads TGTGCCAGCAGCCTCGGATACATGAACACTGAAGCTTTCTTT. Translating gives CASSLGYMNTEAFF. This chain connects TRBV5-6 to TRBJ1-1; D not resolved. Germline assignment: CDR1 SGHDT and CDR2 YYEEEE. Trimming cost V 4 bases and J 0 bases, with 10 bases left between them. This CDR3 contains 14 residues.

Ten or more counts support this clonotype. The V gene is TRBV6-5, the J gene TRBJ2-7, with a possible D match to TRBD2 (7 bases). V was clipped by 4 bases and J by 3 bases, with 16 bases between them. Per the germline V gene, CDR1 is MNHEY and CDR2 is SVGAGI. The CDR3 sequence is 15 residues long. The CDR3 loop reads CASSFSVGGLYEQYF. The CDR3 nucleotides read TGTGCCAGCAGTTTCTCAGTCGGGGGGCTCTACGAGCAGTACTTC.

This clonotype was counted ten times or more. CDR3 sequence reads: CASSTGGTNNNQPQHF. CDR3 bases: TGTGCCAGCTCAACCGGGGGGACAAATAACAATCAGCCCCAGCATTTT. The V and J genes are TRBV18 and TRBJ1-5; D is perhaps TRBD1 (6 bases). This CDR3 contains 16 residues. Germline V gene sequence: CDR1 KGHSH, CDR2 LQKENI. V lost 5 bases and J 3 bases, leaving 17 bases between the germline ends.

This clonotype has ten or more counts. V usage is TRBV7-2 and J usage is TRBJ2-5; unclear D gene. Germline CDR1 SGHTA, CDR2 FQGNSA. This CDR3 is 14 amino acids long. Deletions cut 3 bases from V and 5 bases from J, with 13 bases between. CDR3 amino acids: CASSFGTALETQYF. The CDR3 DNA reads TGTGCCAGCAGCTTTGGCACCGCTTTGGAGACCCAGTACTTC.

This clonotype was seen ten or more times. The CDR3 DNA is TGCGCCAGCAGCAAGAGCTCCTACGAGCAGTACTTC. Translated, it gives CASSKSSYEQYF. The chain uses TRBV5-1 and TRBJ2-7; no clear D. CDR1 is SGHRS and CDR2 is YFSETQ in the germline V gene. CDR3 length: 12 amino acids. V was pared by 4 bases and J by 0 bases, with 5 bases between.

This clonotype turned up a few times. The J gene is TRBJ1-1, the V gene TRBV5-1, with D possibly being TRBD1 (6 bases). This CDR3 contains 14 residues. Looked up from germline, CDR1 is SGHRS and CDR2 is YFSETQ. V lost 3 bases and J 1 base, leaving 10 bases between the germline ends. The CDR3 coding sequence is TGCGCCAGCAGCTGGGGGCAGAGGAACACTGAAGCTTTCTTT. It specifies CASSWGQRNTEAFF.